Below are 26 T cell receptor beta chains sequenced from a single sample in a study of CD8+ T cells in alopecia areata. Reverse transcription of extracted RNA yielded cDNA, which provided the sequencing template. Generated by immunoSEQ multiplex PCR, the TCRdb table keeps only in-frame clones and is missing some. The sample records about 210,000 clones, roughly three fifths being singletons. The treatment is: oral pan-JAK inhibitor, 5-10 mg twice daily. Sequenced here: CD4+ T cells sorted from blood, sampled at approximately week 44, from a patient treated with tofacitinib. The receptors were sampled from a human donor with alopecia areata.

The chain carries TRBV29-1 and TRBJ1-2, with TRBD1 identical over 7 bases. This CDR3 is 11 amino acids long. After removal of 4 bases from V and 6 bases from J, the junction contained 2 bases not matched to a gene. Germline CDR1 and CDR2: SQVTM and ANQGSEA. The CDR3 bases are TGCAGCGTTGGACAGGGAAATGGCTACACCTTC. Translation: CSVGQGNGYTF.

This chain uses TRBV29-1 with TRBJ2-7; the match to TRBD1 covers 8 bases. Germline V CDR1 and CDR2: SQVTM, ANQGSEA. The CDR3 length is 17 residues. The V and J ends lost 5 bases and 0 bases, in that order; junction bases with no gene match: 15. This chain's CDR3 is CSVTVKLRTGTSYEQYF. For the CDR3, the DNA is TGCAGCGTTACAGTCAAGCTCAGGACAGGGACCTCCTACGAGCAGTACTTC.

The chain joins TRBV2 to TRBJ2-3; 12 bases map to TRBD2. From germline, CDR1 is SNHLY and CDR2 FYNNEI. V was clipped by 3 bases and J by 7 bases; unmatched bases: 2. The CDR3 is made up of 14 amino acids. CDR3 sequence reads: CASSETSGGHTQYF. The DNA of the CDR3 is TGTGCCAGCAGTGAGACTAGCGGGGGACATACGCAGTATTTT.

J is TRBJ1-2 and V is TRBV30; 7 bases fit TRBD1. The CDR3 has 12 amino acids. V was clipped by 7 bases and J by 5 bases; unmatched bases: 7. The germline gives CDR1 GTSNPN, CDR2 SVGIG (reference sequence). The CDR3 nucleotides are TGTGCCTCAGCAGGGACAGTATATGGCTACACCTTC. Encoded protein: CASAGTVYGYTF.

The rearrangement joins TRBV19 to TRBJ2-7; D tentatively fits TRBD1 or TRBD2 (6 bases each). Germline values: CDR1 LNHDA, CDR2 SQIVND (reference sequence). Trimming shortened V by 4 bases and J by 3 bases, and 13 bases separated the two germline ends. CDR3 size: 14 residues. The CDR3 reads CASSKVGGRYEQYF. CDR3 DNA sequence: TGTGCCAGTAGTAAAGTGGGGGGCCGCTACGAGCAGTACTTC.

Remarks on this clone: A much larger clone sits a single nucleotide away, making a read error possible. V is TRBV7-7 and J is TRBJ2-5; 10 bases are a match to TRBD1. V lost 4 bases, J lost 3 bases, and 2 bases stayed unmatched. CDR3 length: 14 residues. The germline gives CDR1 SSHAT, CDR2 FNYEAQ (reference sequence). CDR3 DNA sequence: TGTGCCAGCAGCTCGACAGGGGGCGAAGAGACCCAGTACTTC. Translation gives CASSSTGGEETQYF.

This clone was seen only a few times. The chain has TRBV28 and TRBJ2-3, with D unresolved. Germline V gene data show CDR1 as MDHEN and CDR2 as SYDVKM. Deletions cut 4 bases from V and 8 bases from J, with 4 bases between. The CDR3 totals 10 residues. The CDR3 DNA reads TGTGCCAGCAGTTCTATTACGCAGTATTTT. It is translated as CASSSITQYF.

The chain is built from TRBV15 and TRBJ2-5; D is unresolved. From germline, CDR1 is LNHNV and CDR2 YYDKDF (reference sequence). Trimming took off 0 bases at V and 6 bases at J, with 8 bases between the two ends. The CDR3 totals 13 residues. The CDR3 here is CATSRDSLKTQYF. CDR3 nucleotides: TGTGCCACCAGCAGAGACAGTCTGAAGACCCAGTACTTC. The full variable domain, rest sourced from reference TRBV15 and TRBJ2-5, is DAMVIQNPRYQVTQFGKPVTLSCSQTLNHNVMYWYQQKSSQAPKLLFHYYDKDFNNEADTPDNFQSRRPNTSFCFLDIRSPGLGDTAMYLCATSRDSLKTQYFGPGTRLLVL.

CDR3 loop: CASRRRGTEAFF. CDR3 nucleotides: TGTGCCAGTAGGAGGCGGGGCACTGAAGCTTTCTTT. The rearrangement uses TRBV19 and TRBJ1-1; D remains unclear. The germline CDR1 and CDR2 sequences are LNHDA and SQIVND (reference sequence). Between the trimmed V and J ends, which lost 6 bases and 4 bases, there was a span of 9 bases. This CDR3 spans 12 amino acids.

J is TRBJ1-2 and V is TRBV29-1; 9 nucleotides align to TRBD1. Trimming removed 1 base from V and 8 bases from J; junction bases left unmatched: 5. This CDR3 has 13 amino acids. Germline V lookup: CDR1 SQVTM, CDR2 ANQGSEA. CDR3 DNA sequence: TGCAGCGTTGAAGCCGGGACAGGGTTCGGCTACACCTTC. Protein product: CSVEAGTGFGYTF.

This clone was seen only a few times. The rearrangement uses TRBV5-6 and TRBJ2-3; 10 nucleotides match TRBD2. The germline CDR1 and CDR2 sequences are SGHDT and YYEEEE. This CDR3 comprises 16 residues. Trimming removed 4 bases from V and 0 bases from J; junction bases left unmatched: 5. The CDR3 reads CASSTLAGVSTDTQYF. Written as DNA, the CDR3 is TGTGCCAGCAGCACTCTAGCGGGGGTAAGCACAGATACGCAGTATTTT.

The rearrangement joins TRBV5-4 to TRBJ1-6; no definite D call. Germline loops: CDR1 SGHNT, CDR2 YYREEE (reference sequence). V lost 0 bases and J lost 7, with 8 bases in between. CDR3 length: 14 amino acids. The CDR3 protein is CASSLDKHNSPLHF. CDR3 nucleotides: TGTGCCAGCAGCTTGGACAAACACAATTCACCCCTCCACTTT. Based on the CDR3 plus reference TRBV5-4 and TRBJ1-6, the full variable domain is ETGVTQSPTHLIKTRGQQVTLRCSSQSGHNTVSWYQQALGQGPQFIFQYYREEENGRGNFPPRFSGLQFPNYSSELNVNALELDDSALYLCASSLDKHNSPLHFGNGTRLTVT.

The chain employs TRBV23-1 and TRBJ1-2; 7 bases align to TRBD1. TRBV23-1 qualifies as an ORF whose function is uncertain. The CDR3 totals 15 residues. With V trimmed by 11 bases and J by 6 bases, 18 bases remained unmatched. The CDR3 reads CARQSPTTGEDGYTF. The DNA for the CDR3 is TGCGCCCGTCAATCCCCCACTACAGGGGAAGATGGCTACACCTTC.

The chain is built from TRBV5-1 and TRBJ1-6; the match to TRBD1 covers 8 bases. This CDR3 comprises 14 residues. Per germline, CDR1 SGHRS and CDR2 YFSETQ. The ends lost 4 bases at V and 7 bases at J; junction bases unmatched: 4. CDR3 nucleotides: TGCGCCAGCAGCAGACAGGGGTCCAATTCACCCCTCCACTTT. Amino acid sequence: CASSRQGSNSPLHF.

This sequence joins TRBV19 and TRBJ2-7; perhaps TRBD1 as D (6 bases). The CDR3 runs 13 residues. Germline assignment: CDR1 LNHDA and CDR2 SQIVND (reference sequence). V lost 8 bases to trimming and J lost 3 bases, with 14 bases between them. CDR3 nucleotides: TGTGCCAGTCGACGGACAGACGGCTACGAGCAGTACTTC. This codes for CASRRTDGYEQYF.

Of note for this clone: Within the sample, other DNA sequences also encode this same CDR3. The rearrangement uses TRBV7-2 and TRBJ1-5, with D unclear. Trimming removed 0 bases at V and 4 bases at J, with 1 base between. CDR3 size: 12 residues. Germline loops: CDR1 SGHTA, CDR2 FQGNSA. CDR3 bases: TGTGCCAGCAGCTTAGCGAATCAGCCCCAGCATTTT. This gives the protein CASSLANQPQHF. The entire variable domain, with the rest obtained from reference TRBV7-2 and TRBJ1-5, is as follows: GAGVSQSPSNKVTEKGKDVELRCDPISGHTALYWYRQSLGQGLEFLIYFQGNSAPDKSGLPSDRFSAERTGGSVSTLTIQRTQQEDSAVYLCASSLANQPQHFGDGTRLSIL.

The chain is built from TRBV7-2 and TRBJ1-5; 9 positions agree with TRBD1. The CDR3 is made up of 14 amino acids. Trimming at V came to 5 bases and at J to 7 bases, leaving 6 bases not matched to a gene. Germline V CDR1 and CDR2: SGHTA, FQGNSA. CDR3 sequence: CASSKGQGGQPQHF. CDR3 DNA: TGTGCCAGCAGCAAGGGACAGGGAGGCCAGCCCCAGCATTTT.

In its sample, this clone was seen a few times. Other nucleotide sequences from this sample produce the same CDR3. The CDR3 DNA reads as TGCAGTGCTAGAGGGGGGTATGGCTACACCTTC. This translates into CSARGGYGYTF. The chain is built from TRBV20-1 and TRBJ1-2; perhaps TRBD1 as D (5 bases). Germline V gene data show CDR1 as DFQATT and CDR2 as SNEGSKA (reference sequence). Trimming took 1 base from V and 5 from J, leaving 5 bases between them. The CDR3 is 11 amino acids.

The table lists this clone with a few counts. The genes are TRBV30 and TRBJ2-7, with TRBD1 matching over 9 bases. CDR3 length: 12 residues. With 5 bases clipped from V and 5 bases from J, the junction kept 4 bases outside the gene matches. CDR1 is GTSNPN and CDR2 is SVGIG in the germline V gene (reference sequence). This chain's CDR3 is CAWDRGENEQYF. Here the CDR3 DNA reads TGTGCCTGGGACAGGGGGGAAAACGAGCAGTACTTC.

A few counts support this clone. The chain has TRBV6-5 and TRBJ1-2; 9 bases map to TRBD1. With V trimmed by 6 bases and J by 4 bases, 3 bases remained unmatched. Germline V gene sequence: CDR1 MNHEY, CDR2 SVGAGI. CDR3 length: 13 amino acids. The CDR3 spells CASSPTGGYGYTF. CDR3 in DNA: TGTGCCAGCAGCCCGACAGGGGGCTATGGCTACACCTTC.

The gene calls are TRBV6-1 and TRBJ2-7; D gene uncertain. This CDR3 has 15 residues. Trimming took 3 bases from V and 4 from J, leaving 16 bases between them. Germline CDR1 is MNHNS and CDR2 is SASEGT. CDR3 DNA sequence: TGTGCCAGCAGTGATATAAGACAAAGGCCTTACGAGCAGTACTTC. Translated, it gives CASSDIRQRPYEQYF.

This rearrangement joins TRBV30 to TRBJ2-2; tentatively, D is TRBD1 (5 bases). Trimming took 2 bases from V and 6 from J, leaving 13 bases between them. In germline, CDR1 is GTSNPN, CDR2 SVGIG (reference sequence). CDR3 length: 14 amino acids. The CDR3 reads CAWSRRGRAGELFF. The CDR3 coding sequence is TGTGCCTGGAGTCGAAGGGGTCGCGCCGGGGAGCTGTTTTTT. Full variable domain (rest looked up from reference TRBV30 and TRBJ2-2): SQTIHQWPATLVQPVGSPLSLECTVEGTSNPNLYWYRQAAGRGLQLLFYSVGIGQISSEVPQNLSASRPQDRQFILSSKKLLLSDSGFYLCAWSRRGRAGELFFGEGSRLTVL.

This clone was observed a handful of times. This chain uses TRBV28 with TRBJ1-1; no clear D gene. V was clipped by 2 bases and J by 5 bases, with 9 bases between them. The germline CDR1 and CDR2 sequences are MDHEN and SYDVKM. The CDR3 loop spans 13 amino acids. The CDR3 DNA is TGTGCCAGCAGTTTACAGATCGATACTGAAGCTTTCTTT. Its translation: CASSLQIDTEAFF.

The genes are TRBV29-1 and TRBJ1-2; D is perhaps TRBD1 (6 bases). The CDR3 is made up of 13 amino acids. Trimming stripped 0 bases from V and 6 bases from J, with 11 bases between. Germline CDR1 and CDR2: SQVTM and ANQGSEA. DNA for the CDR3: TGCAGCGTTGAAGATCGGGGGCAGGATGGCTACACCTTC. Translated, it gives CSVEDRGQDGYTF.

The rearrangement uses TRBV7-9 and TRBJ1-2, with 8 nucleotides matching TRBD1. This CDR3 is 17 amino acids long. V lost 3 bases to trimming and J lost 8 bases; unmatched junction nucleotides: 17. CDR1 is SEHNR, CDR2 FQNEAQ, per germline (reference sequence). CDR3 loop: CASSFGKFPGQAKGYTF. The CDR3 DNA reads TGTGCCAGCAGCTTTGGGAAATTTCCGGGACAGGCTAAAGGCTACACCTTC.

This chain joins TRBV4-1 and TRBJ2-1; 11 bases agree with TRBD2. The CDR3 runs 17 residues. Germline V gene sequence: CDR1 MGHRA, CDR2 YSYEKL. With 0 bases clipped from V and 3 bases from J, the junction kept 4 bases outside the gene matches. The CDR3 loop reads CASSQDSTSGGYNEQFF. The CDR3 DNA reads as TGCGCCAGCAGCCAAGATTCTACTAGCGGGGGCTACAATGAGCAGTTCTTC.